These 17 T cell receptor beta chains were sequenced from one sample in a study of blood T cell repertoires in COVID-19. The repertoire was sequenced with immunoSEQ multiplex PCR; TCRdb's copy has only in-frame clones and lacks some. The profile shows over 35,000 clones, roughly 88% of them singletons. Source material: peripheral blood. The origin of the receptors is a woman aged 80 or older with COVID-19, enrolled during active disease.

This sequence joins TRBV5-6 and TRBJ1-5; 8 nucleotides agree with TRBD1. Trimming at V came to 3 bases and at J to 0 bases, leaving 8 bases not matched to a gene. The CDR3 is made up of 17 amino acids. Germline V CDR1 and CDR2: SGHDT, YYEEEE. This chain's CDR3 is CASSSKGQDNSNQPQHF. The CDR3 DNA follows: TGTGCCAGCAGCTCTAAGGGACAGGACAATAGCAATCAGCCCCAGCATTTT.

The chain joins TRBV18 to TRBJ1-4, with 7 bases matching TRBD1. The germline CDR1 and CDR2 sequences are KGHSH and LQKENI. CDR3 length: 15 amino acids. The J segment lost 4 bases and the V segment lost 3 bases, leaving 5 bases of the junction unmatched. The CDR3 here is CASSPGGQFNEKLFF. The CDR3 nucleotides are TGTGCCAGCTCACCCGGGGGACAGTTTAATGAAAAACTGTTTTTT.

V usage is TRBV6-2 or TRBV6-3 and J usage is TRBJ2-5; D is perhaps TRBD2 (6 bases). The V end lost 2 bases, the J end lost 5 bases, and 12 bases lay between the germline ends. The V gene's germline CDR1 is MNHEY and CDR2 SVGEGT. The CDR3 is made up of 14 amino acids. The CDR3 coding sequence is TGTGCCAGCAGTTACAAGGGACTGCGGGAGACCCAGTACTTC. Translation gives CASSYKGLRETQYF.

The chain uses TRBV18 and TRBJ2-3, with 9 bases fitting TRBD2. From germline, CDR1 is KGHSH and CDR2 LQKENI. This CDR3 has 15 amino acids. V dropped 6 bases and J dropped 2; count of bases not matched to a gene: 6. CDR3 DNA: TGTGCCAGCTCCCCGACTAGCGGAAACACAGATACGCAGTATTTT. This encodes CASSPTSGNTDTQYF. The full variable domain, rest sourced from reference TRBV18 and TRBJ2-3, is NAGVMQNPRHLVRRRGQEARLRCSPMKGHSHVYWYRQLPEEGLKFMVYLQKENIIDESGMPKERFSAEFPKEGPSILRIQQVVRGDSAAYFCASSPTSGNTDTQYFGPGTRLTVL.

The CDR3 region is CASSLGPLQRGFF. The CDR3 DNA reads TGTGCCAGCAGCTTGGGGCCTCTCCAAAGGGGTTTCTTT. This chain links TRBV7-6 with TRBJ1-1; maybe TRBD1 (5 bases). The germline V and J ends were trimmed by 3 bases and 13 bases, with 18 bases remaining between them. Looked up from germline, CDR1 is SGHVS and CDR2 is FNYEAQ. The CDR3 runs to 13 residues.

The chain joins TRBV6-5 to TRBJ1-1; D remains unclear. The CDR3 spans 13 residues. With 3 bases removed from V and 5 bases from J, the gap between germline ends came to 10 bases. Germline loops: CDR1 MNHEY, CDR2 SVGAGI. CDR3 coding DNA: TGTGCCAGCAGTTATGTAGCGAGAACTGAAGCTTTCTTT. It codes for CASSYVARTEAFF.

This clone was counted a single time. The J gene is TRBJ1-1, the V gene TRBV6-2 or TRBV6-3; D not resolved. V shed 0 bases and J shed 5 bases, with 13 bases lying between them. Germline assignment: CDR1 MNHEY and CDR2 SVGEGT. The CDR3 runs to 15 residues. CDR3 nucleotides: TGTGCCAGCAGTTACTCGGGCCTACTAGGGACTGAAGCTTTCTTT. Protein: CASSYSGLLGTEAFF.

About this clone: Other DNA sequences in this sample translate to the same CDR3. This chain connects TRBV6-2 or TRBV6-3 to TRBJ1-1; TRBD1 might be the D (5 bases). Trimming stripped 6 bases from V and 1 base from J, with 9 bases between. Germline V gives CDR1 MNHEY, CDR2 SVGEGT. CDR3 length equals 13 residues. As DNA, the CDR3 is TGTGCCAGCAGCCTGACAGAGAACACTGAAGCTTTCTTT. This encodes CASSLTENTEAFF.

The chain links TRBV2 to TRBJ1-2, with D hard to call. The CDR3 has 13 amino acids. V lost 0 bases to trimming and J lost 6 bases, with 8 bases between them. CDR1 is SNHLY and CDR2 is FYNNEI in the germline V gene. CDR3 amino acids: CASSEAPSDGYTF. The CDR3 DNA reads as TGTGCCAGCAGTGAAGCGCCGAGCGATGGCTACACCTTC.

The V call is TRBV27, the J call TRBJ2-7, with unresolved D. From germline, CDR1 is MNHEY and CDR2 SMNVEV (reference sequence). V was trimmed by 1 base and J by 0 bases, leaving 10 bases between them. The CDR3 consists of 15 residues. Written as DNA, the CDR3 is TGTGCCAGCAGTTTATATGGCCTTCGCTCCTACGAGCAGTACTTC. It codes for CASSLYGLRSYEQYF.

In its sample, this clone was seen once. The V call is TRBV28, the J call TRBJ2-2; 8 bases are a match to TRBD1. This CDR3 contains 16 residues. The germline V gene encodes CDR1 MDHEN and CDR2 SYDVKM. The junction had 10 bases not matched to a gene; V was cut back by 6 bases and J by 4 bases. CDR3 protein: CASRLRTGSGTGELFF. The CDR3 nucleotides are TGTGCCAGCAGGTTGCGGACAGGGAGTGGCACCGGGGAGCTGTTTTTT.

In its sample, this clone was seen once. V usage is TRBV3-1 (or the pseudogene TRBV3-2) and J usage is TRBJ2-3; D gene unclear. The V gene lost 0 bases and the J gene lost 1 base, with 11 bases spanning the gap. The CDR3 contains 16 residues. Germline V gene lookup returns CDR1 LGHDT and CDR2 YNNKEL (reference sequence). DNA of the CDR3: TGTGCCAGCAGCCAAGATCAGGTAAAGGGCACAGATACGCAGTATTTT. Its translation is CASSQDQVKGTDTQYF.

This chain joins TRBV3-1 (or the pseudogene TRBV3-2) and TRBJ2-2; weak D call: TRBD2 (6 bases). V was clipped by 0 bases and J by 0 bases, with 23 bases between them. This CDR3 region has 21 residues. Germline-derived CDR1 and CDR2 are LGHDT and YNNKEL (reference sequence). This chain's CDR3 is CASSQEAGQLSIIANTGELFF. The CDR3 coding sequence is TGTGCCAGCAGCCAAGAGGCGGGGCAGCTTTCGATAATAGCGAACACCGGGGAGCTGTTTTTT.

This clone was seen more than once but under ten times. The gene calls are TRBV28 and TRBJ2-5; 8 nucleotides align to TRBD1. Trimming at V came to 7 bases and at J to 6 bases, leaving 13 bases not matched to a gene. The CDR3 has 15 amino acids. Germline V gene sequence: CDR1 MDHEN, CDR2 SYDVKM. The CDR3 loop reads CASTTQTRGRKTQYF. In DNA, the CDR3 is TGTGCCAGCACCACACAAACCAGGGGGCGCAAGACCCAGTACTTC. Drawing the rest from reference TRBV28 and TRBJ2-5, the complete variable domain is DVKVTQSSRYLVKRTGEKVFLECVQDMDHENMFWYRQDPGLGLRLIYFSYDVKMKEKGDIPEGYSVSREKKERFSLILESASTNQTSMYLCASTTQTRGRKTQYFGPGTRLLVL.

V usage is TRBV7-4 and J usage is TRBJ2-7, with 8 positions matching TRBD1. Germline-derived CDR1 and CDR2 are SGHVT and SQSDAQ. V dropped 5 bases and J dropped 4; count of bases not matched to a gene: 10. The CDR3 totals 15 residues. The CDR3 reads CASSPGGEPLYEQYF. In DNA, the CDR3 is TGTGCCAGCAGCCCAGGGGGCGAGCCCTTATACGAGCAGTACTTC.

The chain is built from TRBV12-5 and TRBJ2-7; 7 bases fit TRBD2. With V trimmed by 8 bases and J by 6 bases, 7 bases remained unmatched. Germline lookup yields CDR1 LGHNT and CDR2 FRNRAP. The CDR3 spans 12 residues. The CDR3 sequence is CASSGGLLEQYF. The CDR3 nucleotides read TGTGCTAGTTCGGGAGGTCTGCTCGAGCAGTACTTC.

CDR3 bases: TGTGCCAGCAGTTTGGTTGGGCAGGCACCGGTTGGGGCCAACGTCCTGACTTTC. It encodes CASSLVGQAPVGANVLTF. V gene TRBV28 combines with J gene TRBJ2-6; D not resolved. V dropped 3 bases and J dropped 3 bases, with 18 bases sitting between them. Per germline, CDR1 MDHEN and CDR2 SYDVKM. The CDR3 covers 18 residues. The entire variable domain, with the rest obtained from reference TRBV28 and TRBJ2-6, is as follows: DVKVTQSSRYLVKRTGEKVFLECVQDMDHENMFWYRQDPGLGLRLIYFSYDVKMKEKGDIPEGYSVSREKKERFSLILESASTNQTSMYLCASSLVGQAPVGANVLTFGAGSRLTVL.